This T cell receptor (beta chain) was identified during a study of T cells after yellow fever vaccination. Trimming cost V 1 base and J 2 bases; bases outside gene matches: 6. Per germline, CDR1 GTSNPN and CDR2 SVGIG (reference sequence). The CDR3 has 16 amino acids. Using its own MiXCR run on the 5' RACE reads, TCRdb lists one record per CDR3 protein. The table records hundreds of thousands of distinct CDR3 sequences, about 12% of them present only once. There are a few counts of this clonotype. The J gene is TRBJ2-4, the V gene TRBV30; TRBD1 aligns across 9 bases. The material sequenced was PBMCs, taken on the day of the yellow fever booster vaccination. The sequence was obtained from a man aged 30 to 45 who received the YFV17D yellow fever vaccine. The CDR3 sequence: CAWSETGGRTKNIQYF. The DNA for the CDR3 is TGTGCCTGGAGTGAAACAGGGGGCCGGACCAAAAACATTCAGTACTTC. The variable domain in full, completed from reference TRBV30 and TRBJ2-4, reads SQTIHQWPATLVQPVGSPLSLECTVEGTSNPNLYWYRQAAGRGLQLLFYSVGIGQISSEVPQNLSASRPQDRQFILSSKKLLLSDSGFYLCAWSETGGRTKNIQYFGAGTRLSVL.